Listed below are T cell receptor beta chains from one sample, sequenced in a study of CD4 and CD8 cells across lung adenocarcinoma regions. A single record per CDR3 protein comes from TCRdb applying MiXCR to the PCR reads. The data show some 6,900 distinct CDR3 sequences, with approximately 50% seen just once and 30% held by the top ten. Material: CD4+ T cells from the center of a lung tumor. The origin of the receptors is a female donor with lung adenocarcinoma. The CD4 and CD8 labels of this study may be unreliable. CDR3s include the opening cysteine and the closing phenylalanine or tryptophan. D genes are given only for firm matches. Part of the rows lack a size; the others show once, few, many or a class for expanded clones.

D gene,V gene,clone size,J gene,CDR3 DNA,CDR3 protein
TRBD2,TRBV7-2,many,TRBJ2-7,TGTGCCAGCAGCCGCAGAGGAGCGGGAGGTTCCTACGAGCAGTACTTC,CASSRRGAGGSYEQYF
NA,TRBV6-5,medium-sized,TRBJ2-7,TGTGCCAGCAGTTACGACAGCTACTCCTACGAGCAGTACTTC,CASSYDSYSYEQYF
NA,TRBV4-1,many,TRBJ2-7,TGCGCCAGCAGCCAAGAACCGGGTACCTACGAGCAGTACTTC,CASSQEPGTYEQYF
NA,TRBV9,NA,TRBJ2-2,TGTGCCAGCAGCGTAAACGCAGGGACCGGGGAGCTGTTTTTT,CASSVNAGTGELFF
NA,TRBV6-2/TRBV6-3,NA,TRBJ2-4,TGTGCCAGCAGTGCCGGCAGTGCCAAATATACTCAGTATTTC,CASSAGSAKYTQYF
NA,TRBV27,few,TRBJ2-1,TGTGCCAGCATCCATCTCTGGGGAAACAATGAGCAGTTCTTC,CASIHLWGNNEQFF
NA,TRBV6-1,NA,TRBJ2-3,TGTGCCAGCAATGAGGGGACCTTCCAAGATACGCAGTATTTT,CASNEGTFQDTQYF
NA,TRBV6-4,NA,TRBJ2-2,TGTGCCAGCAGGACTCGGCAGTTTAACACCGGGGAGCAGTACTTT,CASRTRQFNTGEQYF
TRBD2,TRBV6-5,NA,TRBJ2-4,TGTGCCAGCAGTTACAGGGAGGGAAACATTCAGTACTTC,CASSYREGNIQYF
TRBD2,TRBV6-1,NA,TRBJ2-1,TGTGCCAGCAGTATAAGCGGGAGCTTCCACAATGAGCAGTTCTTC,CASSISGSFHNEQFF
NA,TRBV12-3/TRBV12-4,many,TRBJ2-5,TGTGCCAGCAGACTGGGCATTTGGGAGACCCAGTACTTC,CASRLGIWETQYF
NA,TRBV6-5,few,TRBJ2-1,TGTGCCAGCAGTTACTCGAGCCGACTTCCAAATAACAGAGAGCAGTTCTTC,CASSYSSRLPNNREQFF
TRBD2,TRBV4-1,few,TRBJ2-1,TGCGCCAGCAGCCAGAGGCGACTAGCGGGAGATGTAAATGAGCAGTTCTTC,CASSQRRLAGDVNEQFF
TRBD1,TRBV27,NA,TRBJ2-1,TGTGCCAGCAGTTTCCTGTCCCGGGACAGGTTCGAGGATAGGGATGAGCAGTTCTTC,CASSFLSRDRFEDRDEQFF
NA,TRBV6-1,medium-sized,TRBJ1-2,TGTGCCAGCAGTATGCCTAATATGGGCGGCAGCTATGGCTACACCTTC,CASSMPNMGGSYGYTF
NA,TRBV7-2,NA,TRBJ2-4,TGTGCCAGCAGCCCTCGGAATTCTCCGGCGAACATTCAGTACTTC,CASSPRNSPANIQYF
NA,TRBV12-3/TRBV12-4,NA,TRBJ2-3,TGTGCCAGCAGTTTAGTAGTGGGGCGGGGACTCCAGGGGGATACGCAGTATTTT,CASSLVVGRGLQGDTQYF
NA,TRBV6-1,NA,TRBJ2-5,TGTGCCAGCAGTGAAGGGGGGCGAGAGACCCAGTACTTC,CASSEGGRETQYF
NA,TRBV27,NA,TRBJ2-1,TGTGCCAGCAGTCGATACAATGAGCAGTTCTTC,CASSRYNEQFF
NA,TRBV6-1,few,TRBJ2-7,TGTGCCAGCAGTGGGACCAGAGCGAGTTCCTACGAGCAGTACTTC,CASSGTRASSYEQYF
TRBD2,TRBV6-1,NA,TRBJ2-5,TGTGCCAGCACCCCGGGACTAGCGGGAGGGAGGCAAGAGACCCAGCTTTTC,CASTPGLAGGRQETQLF
NA,TRBV6-5,NA,TRBJ2-7,TGTGCCAGCAGTTACGACAGAAATGGGGGCTACGAGCAGTACTTC,CASSYDRNGGYEQYF
TRBD1,TRBV6-1,NA,TRBJ2-3,TGTGCCAGCAGAGAGACAGGGGAAGGAGAGACGCAGTATTTC,CASRETGEGETQYF
NA,TRBV27,NA,TRBJ2-5,TGTGCGAGCAGCCAAAGACGGGACCAAAACACCCAGTACTTC,CASSQRRDQNTQYF
TRBD2,TRBV10-1,NA,TRBJ2-5,TGCGGTGCGGGGCGGGGGGGCCGTGACCAAGAGACCCAGTACTTC,CGAGRGGRDQETQYF
TRBD1,TRBV6-1,NA,TRBJ2-1,TGTGCCAGCAAGGGACAGGGGACCTACGAGCAGTTCTTC,CASKGQGTYEQFF
TRBD1,TRBV6-5,NA,TRBJ2-7,TGTGCCAGCAGTTACATAGGACAGGCTCCCTACGAGCAGTACTTC,CASSYIGQAPYEQYF
TRBD1,TRBV27,NA,TRBJ2-1,TGTGCCAGCAGTCCCGGGACAGACGATACGCAGTTCTTC,CASSPGTDDTQFF
TRBD1,TRBV6-1,NA,TRBJ1-6,TGTGCCAGCTGGACACAGGGGGCTGGCTATAATTCACCCCTCCACTTT,CASWTQGAGYNSPLHF
TRBD2,TRBV6-5,medium-sized,TRBJ2-7,TGTGCCAGCAGTCCCGGGACTAACCCCTACGAGCAGTACTTC,CASSPGTNPYEQYF
NA,TRBV23-1,few,TRBJ2-5,TGCGCCAGCAGTCTTTGGGGAAGGAGTCAAGAGACCCAGTACTTC,CASSLWGRSQETQYF
NA,TRBV14,few,TRBJ2-5,TGTGCCAGCACCGCAACGACAGCTCGACGAGAGACCCAGTACTTC,CASTATTARRETQYF
TRBD2,TRBV27,NA,TRBJ2-5,TGTGCCAGCAGATCCGGGACTAGCGGGAAAAATGCGCAGTACTTT,CASRSGTSGKNAQYF
NA,TRBV6-1,NA,TRBJ2-4,TGTGCCAGCAGGGGGCTTTGCGGCAAAAACACTCAGTACTTT,CASRGLCGKNTQYF
TRBD1,TRBV10-3,many,TRBJ1-3,TGTGCCATCAGTGGAGACAGGGTTTTTGGAAACACCATATATTTT,CAISGDRVFGNTIYF
NA,TRBV6-1,NA,TRBJ2-6,TGTGCCAGCGGGCTAGTCGCTTCTGGGGCCAACGTCCTGACTTTC,CASGLVASGANVLTF
NA,TRBV10-1,NA,TRBJ2-3,TGCGTCACGGGGCTAGAAGGTACAAACACGCAGTATTTT,CVTGLEGTNTQYF
TRBD2,TRBV25-1,NA,TRBJ2-3,TGTGCCAGGGGTCCCGGGGGGGGAGCGCAAGATACCCAGTATTTT,CARGPGGGAQDTQYF
NA,TRBV27,medium-sized,TRBJ2-5,TGTGCCAGCAGTTTATCCCAGTGGGAGACCCAGTACTTC,CASSLSQWETQYF
NA,TRBV10-2,NA,TRBJ2-7,TGCGCCAGCAGCTCCCGAATTCCCATGTACGAGCAGTACTTC,CASSSRIPMYEQYF
NA,TRBV6-1,NA,TRBJ1-5,TGTGCCAGCCATCGGGCCTCCGTCCATCAGCCCCAGCATTTT,CASHRASVHQPQHF
NA,TRBV6-2/TRBV6-3,NA,TRBJ2-3,TGTGCCAGCAGTGCCGGCAGTGTCAAAGCTACGCAGTACTTT,CASSAGSVKATQYF
NA,TRBV6-2/TRBV6-3,few,TRBJ2-7,TGTGCCAGCAGTTACTCCTTAAACAGCGCCGCTCCCCTCGAGCAGTACTTC,CASSYSLNSAAPLEQYF
NA,TRBV6-1,NA,TRBJ1-6,TGTGCCAGCAGTGAAGAGTCCAGGTATAATTCACCCCTCCACTTT,CASSEESRYNSPLHF
NA,TRBV3-1,NA,TRBJ2-1,TGTGCCAGCAGGCCAAGCCGGGACAATGAGCAGTTCTTC,CASRPSRDNEQFF
NA,TRBV6-5,few,TRBJ2-1,TGTGCCAGCAGTTTACAAACGGGACGCCTGATGCAGTTCTTC,CASSLQTGRLMQFF
NA,TRBV11-2,NA,TRBJ1-2,TGTGCCAGCAGCGGTGACGGGCCCGTTGGCTACACCTTC,CASSGDGPVGYTF
TRBD1,TRBV6-1,NA,TRBJ2-3,TGTGCCAGCAGAGAGACAGGGGACCGAGATACCCAGTATTTT,CASRETGDRDTQYF
NA,TRBV11-2,NA,TRBJ2-3,TGTGCCAGGGGGCTCGGGGGACGTGACCAAGATACCCAGTATTTC,CARGLGGRDQDTQYF
NA,TRBV27,few,TRBJ1-2,TGTGCCAGCAGTTTGTCACTGGGGAACTATGGCTACACCTTC,CASSLSLGNYGYTF
NA,TRBV6-1,medium-sized,TRBJ2-3,TGTGCCAGCAGTGAACTGGGGGCAGATACGCAGTATTTT,CASSELGADTQYF
TRBD2,TRBV6-4,many,TRBJ2-3,TGTGCCAGCAGTGAAAGTAGCGGGAGTTCAACAGATACGCAGTATTTT,CASSESSGSSTDTQYF
NA,TRBV4-1,many,TRBJ2-1,TGCGCCAGCAGCCAGTCAGTTTATGAGCAGTTCTTC,CASSQSVYEQFF
NA,TRBV10-3,once,TRBJ2-3,TGTGCGGGGAGTGGGGGGCGTGGGGAGGAGACGCAGTATTTC,CAGSGGRGEETQYF